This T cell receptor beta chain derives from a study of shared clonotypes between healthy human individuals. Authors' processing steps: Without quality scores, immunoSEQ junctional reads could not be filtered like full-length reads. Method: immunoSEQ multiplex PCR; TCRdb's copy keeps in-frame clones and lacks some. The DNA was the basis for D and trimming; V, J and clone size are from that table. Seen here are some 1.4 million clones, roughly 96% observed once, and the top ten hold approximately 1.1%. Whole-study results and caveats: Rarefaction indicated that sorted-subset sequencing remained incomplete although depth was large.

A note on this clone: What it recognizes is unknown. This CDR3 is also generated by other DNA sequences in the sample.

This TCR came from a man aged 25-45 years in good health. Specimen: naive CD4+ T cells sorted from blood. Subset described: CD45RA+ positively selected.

For the CDR3, the DNA is TGTGCCAGCAGCCGCCAAGAGACCCAGTACTTC. Translating gives CASSRQETQYF. The chain recombines TRBV6-6 with TRBJ2-5; D is unresolved. V lost 6 bases to trimming and J lost 1 base, with 3 bases between them. Germline V gene sequence: CDR1 MNHNY, CDR2 SVGAGI (reference sequence). The CDR3 is 11 residues long.